Below are 32 T cell receptor beta chains sequenced from a single sample in a study of cytomegalovirus exposure and HLA in healthy donors. The PCR ran on 60 Vbeta and 13 Jbeta primers. Clones were read by immunoSEQ multiplex PCR, and TCRdb kept only the in-frame ones, dropping some. The sample yields under 130,000 clones, 78% seen once. Sequenced material: PBMCs. These receptors all come from a man aged 25-40 years in good health and CMV-seronegative.

In its sample, this clone was seen once. For the CDR3, the DNA is TGTGCCAGCAGCCCGACCTCGGGACAGGGAATACACGGGGAGCTGTTTTTT. Protein product: CASSPTSGQGIHGELFF. V gene TRBV7-9 combines with J gene TRBJ2-2; 9 nucleotides match TRBD1. CDR1 and CDR2 (germline): SEHNR, FQNEAQ (reference sequence). V gave up 5 bases and J gave up 7 bases; unmatched junction bases: 14. The CDR3 runs 17 residues.

The V gene is TRBV27, the J gene TRBJ2-1, with 12 bases fitting TRBD2. CDR3 length: 15 amino acids. The V gene end was trimmed by 3 bases and the J gene end by 10 bases; junction bases not matched to a gene: 7. The V gene's germline CDR1 is MNHEY and CDR2 SMNVEV (reference sequence). The DNA for the CDR3 is TGTGCCAGCAGTTTCTCTAGCGGGGGGGCCTGGGAGCAGTTCTTC. It codes for CASSFSSGGAWEQFF.

The chain uses TRBV13 and TRBJ1-4; no firm D call. The germline V and J ends were trimmed by 0 bases and 8 bases, with 13 bases remaining between them. The CDR3 spans 15 residues. CDR1 is PRHDT, CDR2 FYEKMQ, per germline (reference sequence). CDR3 residues: CASSLGAPRSEKLFF. In DNA, the CDR3 is TGTGCCAGCAGCTTAGGGGCCCCCCGTAGCGAAAAACTGTTTTTT.

This chain connects TRBV2 to TRBJ1-5; D unclear. V lost 6 bases, J lost 4 bases, and 7 bases lay in between. Germline CDR1 SNHLY, CDR2 FYNNEI. This CDR3 comprises 12 residues. The CDR3 bases are TGTGCCAGCAGGCGGCTAAATCAGCCCCAGCATTTT. It is translated as CASRRLNQPQHF.

This chain uses TRBV10-3 with TRBJ2-1, with 8 bases identical to TRBD1. The junction had 8 bases not matched to a gene; V was cut back by 6 bases and J by 4 bases. This CDR3 is 15 amino acids long. Germline CDR1 reads ENHRY; CDR2 reads SYGVKD. CDR3 sequence (DNA): TGTGCCATCAGCGGAGACAGGGGAAATTACAATGAGCAGTTCTTC. Protein sequence: CAISGDRGNYNEQFF.

The chain uses TRBV25-1 and TRBJ1-1, with D possibly being TRBD1 (6 bases). Trimming took off 5 bases at V and 10 bases at J, with 14 bases between the two ends. The CDR3 is 12 residues long. Per the germline V gene, CDR1 is MGHDK and CDR2 is SYGVNS. CDR3: CASSLQGRGAFF. For the CDR3, the DNA is TGTGCCAGCAGTTTACAGGGTCGGGGAGCTTTCTTT.

The chain links TRBV11-2 to TRBJ2-1; 9 bases fit TRBD1. The CDR3 has 13 amino acids. From germline, CDR1 is SGHAT and CDR2 FQNNGV. The V segment lost 5 bases and the J segment 7 bases; nucleotides outside the gene matches: 3. The CDR3 bases are TGTGCCAGCAGCCCGGGACAGGGTAATGAGCAGTTCTTC. Protein product: CASSPGQGNEQFF.

The table lists this clone with a few counts. The chain carries TRBV19 and TRBJ2-7, with D possibly TRBD1 on 5 matching bases. Trimming took off 9 bases at V and 12 bases at J, with 18 bases between the two ends. CDR1 and CDR2 from the germline V gene are LNHDA and SQIVND (reference sequence). The CDR3 runs 11 residues. The CDR3 nucleotides read TGTGCCAGACCCCTCCCTATGGGGCCGTACTTC. Protein product: CARPLPMGPYF.

The chain has TRBV5-1 and TRBJ2-1; 8 bases line up with TRBD1. This CDR3 spans 13 amino acids. V was pared by 4 bases and J by 7 bases, with 4 bases of the junction left unmatched. Germline V gives CDR1 SGHRS, CDR2 YFSETQ. This CDR3 is CASSTGQGNEQFF. DNA for the CDR3: TGCGCCAGCAGCACCGGACAGGGTAATGAGCAGTTCTTC.

J is TRBJ2-7 and V is TRBV27; D call uncertain. The V gene lost 6 bases and the J gene lost 1 base, with 10 bases spanning the gap. The germline V gene encodes CDR1 MNHEY and CDR2 SMNVEV (reference sequence). The CDR3 is made up of 13 amino acids. CDR3 sequence: CASSTTPSYEQYF. The CDR3 nucleotides read TGTGCCAGCAGCACCACACCTTCCTACGAGCAGTACTTC.

This clone was counted a few times. The V and J genes are TRBV6-1 and TRBJ2-4, with D possibly matching TRBD2 (5 bases). This CDR3 has 16 amino acids. Germline CDR1 reads MNHNS; CDR2 reads SASEGT. Deletions cut 4 bases from V and 0 bases from J, with 13 bases between. The CDR3 DNA follows: TGTGCCAGCAGTGCACTAGAGTCCACAGCCAAAAACATTCAGTACTTC. Its translation is CASSALESTAKNIQYF.

This chain connects TRBV7-8 to TRBJ1-2; a possible D gene is TRBD1 (5 bases). The V end was cut by 6 bases, the J end by 4 bases, with 18 bases between. CDR3 length equals 15 residues. The germline V gene has CDR1 SGHVS and CDR2 FQNEAQ. CDR3 nucleotide sequence: TGTGCCAGCAGTCAAGGCGTGTTGGACATCTATGGCTACACCTTC. Translated, it gives CASSQGVLDIYGYTF.

The rearrangement links TRBV19 to TRBJ2-1, with TRBD2 matching 7 bases. V lost 4 bases and J lost 7; bases outside the gene matches: 7. CDR3 size: 14 residues. CDR1 LNHDA and CDR2 SQIVND come from the germline V gene (reference sequence). The CDR3 loop is CASSTPGTINEQFF. CDR3 nucleotide sequence: TGTGCCAGTAGTACCCCCGGGACTATAAATGAGCAGTTCTTC.

This clone was observed a handful of times. This rearrangement joins TRBV9 to TRBJ2-6; 12 nucleotides match TRBD1. From germline, CDR1 is SGDLS and CDR2 YYNGEE. The CDR3 contains 19 residues. Trimming cost V 5 bases and J 4 bases; bases outside gene matches: 13. CDR3 loop: CASSGARGTGGVGANVLTF. The CDR3 coding sequence is TGTGCCAGCAGTGGTGCTAGGGGGACAGGGGGCGTAGGGGCCAACGTCCTGACTTTC.

CDR3: CASSQDWGRNTGELFF. As DNA, the CDR3 is TGCGCCAGCAGCCAAGATTGGGGGCGGAACACCGGGGAGCTGTTTTTT. The rearrangement links TRBV4-3 to TRBJ2-2, with a weak D call TRBD1 (6 bases). Per germline, CDR1 LGHNA and CDR2 YSLEER. The V end lost 0 bases, the J end lost 1 base, and 9 bases lay between the germline ends. The CDR3 loop spans 16 amino acids.

The V call is TRBV19, the J call TRBJ2-1, with TRBD2 as a possible D gene (6 bases). The CDR3 consists of 15 residues. V lost 3 bases and J lost 0, with 9 bases in between. CDR1 is LNHDA and CDR2 is SQIVND in the germline V gene (reference sequence). The CDR3: CASSIWRDSYNEQFF. For the CDR3, the DNA is TGTGCCAGTAGTATTTGGCGGGACTCCTACAATGAGCAGTTCTTC.

The chain combines TRBV5-4 with TRBJ1-1; TRBD1 might be the D (5 bases). Between the trimmed V and J ends, which lost 4 bases and 0 bases, there was a span of 10 bases. The CDR3 is 14 residues long. Germline-derived CDR1 and CDR2 are SGHNT and YYREEE (reference sequence). CDR3 loop: CASSAKTVNTEAFF. The CDR3 DNA reads TGTGCCAGCAGCGCCAAGACAGTGAACACTGAAGCTTTCTTT.

V is TRBV7-8 and J is TRBJ2-3; 14 bases line up with TRBD2. The CDR3 runs to 16 residues. The V and J ends lost 5 bases and 3 bases, in that order; junction bases with no gene match: 4. Germline assignment: CDR1 SGHVS and CDR2 FQNEAQ. The DNA of the CDR3 is TGTGCCAGCAGCCCCCGACTAGCGGGAGGGACAGATACGCAGTATTTT. As protein: CASSPRLAGGTDTQYF.

This chain connects TRBV27 to TRBJ1-5; D gene ambiguous. CDR3 length equals 13 residues. Germline loops: CDR1 MNHEY, CDR2 SMNVEV (reference sequence). V gave up 2 bases and J gave up 4 bases, with 6 bases separating them. CDR3 coding DNA: TGTGCCAGCAGTTTAGGGAGAAATCAGCCCCAGCATTTT. Translating it yields CASSLGRNQPQHF.

V gene TRBV7-9 combines with J gene TRBJ2-7; 7 bases match TRBD2. The CDR3 runs 13 residues. CDR1 is SEHNR, CDR2 FQNEAQ, per germline (reference sequence). With 1 base clipped from V and 7 bases from J, the junction kept 4 bases outside the gene matches. CDR3 sequence (DNA): TGTGCCAGCAGCTTAGGGGGAGGGTCAGAGCAGTACTTC. This codes for CASSLGGGSEQYF.

The V call is TRBV9, the J call TRBJ2-7, with 7 bases fitting TRBD2. V was clipped by 2 bases and J by 0 bases; unmatched bases: 8. The CDR3 totals 16 residues. Germline V lookup: CDR1 SGDLS, CDR2 YYNGEE. CDR3 sequence reads: CASSVKREGSSYEQYF. In nucleotides, the CDR3 is TGTGCCAGCAGCGTGAAGAGGGAGGGGAGCTCCTACGAGCAGTACTTC.

The chain uses TRBV18 and TRBJ2-2, with D perhaps TRBD2 (5 bases). CDR1 and CDR2 from the germline V gene are KGHSH and LQKENI. Trimming left V 4 bases short and J 3 bases short, with 15 bases between. There are 16 residues in the CDR3. The DNA of the CDR3 is TGTGCCAGCTCACGTGGGTCCATGAGGGACACCGGGGAGCTGTTTTTT. Its protein product is CASSRGSMRDTGELFF. Filled out from reference TRBV18 and TRBJ2-2, the complete variable domain reads NAGVMQNPRHLVRRRGQEARLRCSPMKGHSHVYWYRQLPEEGLKFMVYLQKENIIDESGMPKERFSAEFPKEGPSILRIQQVVRGDSAAYFCASSRGSMRDTGELFFGEGSRLTVL.

The chain is built from TRBV11-2 and TRBJ2-3; D not resolved. The CDR3 is made up of 12 amino acids. V was clipped by 5 bases and J by 1 base, with 4 bases between them. Germline V gene lookup returns CDR1 SGHAT and CDR2 FQNNGV. The CDR3 loop is CASSLGTDTQYF. CDR3 DNA sequence: TGTGCCAGCAGCCTCGGCACAGATACGCAGTATTTT.

A few counts support this clone. This chain connects TRBV4-3 to TRBJ2-3; D possibly corresponds to TRBD2 (5 bases). Germline assignment: CDR1 LGHNA and CDR2 YSLEER. V dropped 1 base and J dropped 2 bases, with 19 bases sitting between them. The CDR3 runs 18 residues. For the CDR3, the DNA is TGCGCCAGCAGCCAAGCTTCCGGGAACTCACGGGACACAGATACGCAGTATTTT. Encoded protein: CASSQASGNSRDTDTQYF.

This chain uses TRBV9 with TRBJ1-3, with D unresolved. This CDR3 spans 15 amino acids. The germline gives CDR1 SGDLS, CDR2 YYNGEE. V lost 0 bases to trimming and J lost 4 bases, with 11 bases between them. In DNA, the CDR3 is TGTGCCAGCAGCGTAGAAGCGGGATTGGGAAACACCATATATTTT. This encodes CASSVEAGLGNTIYF.

V is TRBV7-2 and J is TRBJ1-1, with 7 bases fitting TRBD1. Germline V gene lookup returns CDR1 SGHTA and CDR2 FQGNSA. CDR3 length: 16 amino acids. V lost 5 bases to trimming and J lost 0 bases; unmatched junction nucleotides: 9. The CDR3 protein is CASSPRAGQLNTEAFF. The CDR3 coding sequence is TGTGCCAGCAGCCCTCGTGCGGGACAGCTGAACACTGAAGCTTTCTTT. The whole variable domain, filled in from reference TRBV7-2 and TRBJ1-1, reads GAGVSQSPSNKVTEKGKDVELRCDPISGHTALYWYRQSLGQGLEFLIYFQGNSAPDKSGLPSDRFSAERTGGSVSTLTIQRTQQEDSAVYLCASSPRAGQLNTEAFFGQGTRLTVV.

J is TRBJ1-1 and V is TRBV7-2; D is unresolved. CDR3 size: 13 residues. Per germline, CDR1 SGHTA and CDR2 FQGNSA. The ends were cut back, 2 bases at V and 2 bases at J, with 6 bases in the middle. The DNA for the CDR3 is TGTGCCAGCAGCTTATATCGTAACACTGAAGCTTTCTTT. It specifies CASSLYRNTEAFF.

V gene TRBV2 combines with J gene TRBJ1-1; the D is unclear. The V end lost 7 bases, the J end lost 1 base, and 13 bases lay between the germline ends. This CDR3 has 14 amino acids. CDR1 is SNHLY, CDR2 FYNNEI, per germline. The CDR3, as DNA: TGTGCCAGCACGAGGACCGGGAAGAACACTGAAGCTTTCTTT. This encodes CASTRTGKNTEAFF.

The chain has TRBV6-1 and TRBJ1-1; D may be TRBD1 (6 bases). Trimming took 5 bases from V and 7 from J, leaving 17 bases between them. Germline lookup yields CDR1 MNHNS and CDR2 SASEGT. The CDR3 consists of 14 residues. CDR3 loop: CASSLGRGGFEAFF. In DNA form, the CDR3 reads TGTGCCAGCAGTCTCGGGAGGGGGGGATTTGAAGCTTTCTTT.

The chain is built from TRBV6-4 and TRBJ2-1; 10 bases match TRBD2. The germline CDR1 and CDR2 sequences are MRHNA and SNTAGT. This CDR3 has 16 amino acids. V lost 6 bases and J lost 9; bases outside the gene matches: 14. CDR3 coding DNA: TGTGCCAGCAGCCTCACTAGCGGGACGGTCCCCGGTGAGCAGTTCTTC. Residues: CASSLTSGTVPGEQFF.

The chain combines TRBV14 with TRBJ2-7; D remains ambiguous. The CDR3 has 14 amino acids. With 0 bases removed from V and 4 bases from J, the gap between germline ends came to 10 bases. Germline assignment: CDR1 SGHDN and CDR2 FVKESK. The CDR3 reads CASSQEIGGYEQYF. DNA of the CDR3: TGTGCCAGCAGCCAAGAGATAGGCGGATACGAGCAGTACTTC.

The chain couples TRBV2 to TRBJ1-6; possibly TRBD1 for D (5 bases). Germline V gene lookup returns CDR1 SNHLY and CDR2 FYNNEI. V lost 6 bases, J lost 11 bases, and 23 bases lay in between. CDR3 length equals 16 residues. As DNA, the CDR3 is TGTGCCAGCAGAGGACGGGTGGACCTGACGGGGGCACCCCTCCACTTT. Translation gives CASRGRVDLTGAPLHF.